What follows are 14 T cell receptor beta chains derived from one specimen sequenced in a study of blood T cell repertoires in COVID-19. Assay used: immunoSEQ multiplex PCR; TCRdb lists only in-frame clones, some missing. This sample yields about 35,000 clones, of which 75% to 90% are seen a single time; about two fifths belongs to the top ten. Sequenced input: peripheral blood. These receptors originate from a man in his fifties or sixties with active or convalescent COVID-19.

This clone has only one observation. The chain carries TRBV6-6 and TRBJ2-2, with TRBD2 matching 10 bases. With V trimmed by 6 bases and J by 4 bases, 11 bases remained unmatched. The CDR3 consists of 17 residues. Germline values: CDR1 MNHNY, CDR2 SVGAGI (reference sequence). The CDR3 bases are TGTGCCAGCAGCCGACCCCCCCTAGCGGGAGTCACCGGGGAGCTGTTTTTT. As protein: CASSRPPLAGVTGELFF.

The chain carries TRBV6-4 and TRBJ2-1, with 12 nucleotides matching TRBD2. Germline-derived CDR1 and CDR2 are MRHNA and SNTAGT. Germline trimming cut 5 bases from V and 8 bases from J; bases unmatched to any gene: 7. This CDR3 is built from 15 residues. The CDR3 region has the DNA TGTGCCAGCAGTCTTTCTAGCGGGGGGGCCGATGAGCAGTTCTTC. It encodes CASSLSSGGADEQFF.

CDR3 in amino acids: CAISTSGSWETQYF. The CDR3 DNA reads as TGTGCCATCAGCACTAGCGGGTCATGGGAGACCCAGTACTTC. This chain joins TRBV10-3 and TRBJ2-5; TRBD2 matches 9 bases. V gave up 6 bases and J gave up 5 bases; unmatched junction bases: 7. Germline V gene lookup returns CDR1 ENHRY and CDR2 SYGVKD. The CDR3 has 14 amino acids.

The rearrangement links TRBV3-1 (or the pseudogene TRBV3-2) to TRBJ1-1; unclear D gene. Trimming left V 4 bases short and J 1 base short, with 7 bases between. This CDR3 spans 13 amino acids. Germline lookup yields CDR1 LGHDT and CDR2 YNNKEL (reference sequence). CDR3 nucleotides: TGTGCCAGCAGCCGGCGGGGGAACACTGAAGCTTTCTTT. Protein: CASSRRGNTEAFF.

The chain combines TRBV5-6 with TRBJ2-7; tentative D call: TRBD2 (6 bases). Germline CDR1 SGHDT, CDR2 YYEEEE. The CDR3 runs to 15 residues. The V end was cut by 3 bases, the J end by 0 bases, with 13 bases between. CDR3 bases: TGTGCCAGCAGCTGGGGACTTTTTAGCTCCTACGAGCAGTACGTC. The encoded protein is CASSWGLFSSYEQYV.

The chain couples TRBV19 to TRBJ2-6; TRBD2 is a possible D gene (7 bases). CDR1 is LNHDA and CDR2 is SQIVND in the germline V gene (reference sequence). The V end was cut by 2 bases, the J end by 5 bases, with 25 bases between. The CDR3 runs 20 residues. CDR3: CASSIRAGASSSPRANVLTF. Here the CDR3 DNA reads TGTGCCAGTAGTATAAGGGCGGGGGCCTCGTCAAGTCCTAGGGCCAACGTCCTGACTTTC.

The rearrangement uses TRBV7-9 and TRBJ1-4, with 7 bases identical to TRBD1. Germline CDR1 is SEHNR and CDR2 is FQNEAQ (reference sequence). CDR3 length equals 14 residues. V shed 5 bases and J 7 bases; nucleotides not matched to a gene: 7. The CDR3 loop reads CASSAQGLVEKLFF. Written as DNA, the CDR3 is TGTGCCAGCAGCGCACAGGGGTTGGTTGAAAAACTGTTTTTT.

The genes are TRBV5-5 and TRBJ2-3, with a possible D match to TRBD1 (5 bases). CDR3 size: 14 residues. V was trimmed by 2 bases and J by 3 bases, leaving 10 bases between them. Germline CDR1 and CDR2: SGHKS and YYEKEE (reference sequence). In DNA form, the CDR3 reads TGTGCCAGCAGCTTCAATAGGGGTACAGATACGCAGTATTTT. Amino acid sequence: CASSFNRGTDTQYF.

This rearrangement joins TRBV3-1 (or the pseudogene TRBV3-2) to TRBJ2-7, with D perhaps TRBD1 (6 bases). This CDR3 contains 15 residues. Germline V gene sequence: CDR1 LGHDT, CDR2 YNNKEL (reference sequence). Trimming removed 0 bases from V and 5 bases from J, with 14 bases in between. CDR3 sequence: CASSQDIRGTDEQYV. CDR3 nucleotides: TGTGCCAGCAGCCAAGATATCAGGGGTACGGACGAGCAGTACGTC.

The CDR3 reads CASSLEWGRARTEQFF. The CDR3 DNA follows: TGTGCCAGCAGCTTAGAATGGGGGCGAGCGAGGACTGAGCAGTTCTTC. The J gene is TRBJ2-1, the V gene TRBV11-2; possibly TRBD1 for D (6 bases). CDR1 SGHAT and CDR2 FQNNGV come from the germline V gene. V lost 0 bases and J lost 9, with 18 bases in between. There are 16 residues in the CDR3.

The sample holds one count of this clone. The chain employs TRBV6-5 and TRBJ1-2; tentative D call: TRBD1 (5 bases). From germline, CDR1 is MNHEY and CDR2 SVGAGI. V lost 9 bases, J lost 4 bases, and 15 bases lay in between. The CDR3 totals 13 residues. CDR3 DNA: TGTGCCAGTGCCCGACAGACAAGCTATGGCTACACCTTC. Translation: CASARQTSYGYTF.

This rearrangement joins TRBV6-5 to TRBJ2-7; 9 nucleotides match TRBD2. CDR1 MNHEY and CDR2 SVGAGI come from the germline V gene. Trimming took 7 bases from V and 7 from J; bases not matched to a gene: 8. This CDR3 is built from 13 residues. For the CDR3, the DNA is TGTGCCAGCAAGGTAGCGGGAGAAGTTGAGCAGTACGTC. The encoded protein is CASKVAGEVEQYV.

A word on this clone: Other DNA variants within this sample encode the same CDR3. V gene TRBV5-1 combines with J gene TRBJ1-1; D unresolved. Germline V lookup: CDR1 SGHRS, CDR2 YFSETQ. The germline V and J ends were trimmed by 0 bases and 0 bases, with 9 bases remaining between them. The CDR3 runs 15 residues. The CDR3 bases are TGCGCCAGCAGCTTGGGCGGGCAGATGAACACTGAAGCTTTCTTT. Its translation: CASSLGGQMNTEAFF. The full variable domain, its missing parts supplied by reference TRBV5-1 and TRBJ1-1, is KAGVTQTPRYLIKTRGQQVTLSCSPISGHRSVSWYQQTPGQGLQFLFEYFSETQRNKGNFPGRFSGRQFSNSRSEMNVSTLELGDSALYLCASSLGGQMNTEAFFGQGTRLTVV.

This chain uses TRBV2 with TRBJ1-5; the D gene is possibly TRBD1 (5 bases). The germline V and J ends were trimmed by 6 bases and 6 bases, with 18 bases remaining between them. The CDR3 consists of 15 residues. Germline CDR1 and CDR2: SNHLY and FYNNEI. The CDR3 region is CASSPSLGVGQPQHF. The CDR3 nucleotides read TGTGCCAGCAGCCCCTCGTTAGGGGTTGGTCAGCCCCAGCATTTT.